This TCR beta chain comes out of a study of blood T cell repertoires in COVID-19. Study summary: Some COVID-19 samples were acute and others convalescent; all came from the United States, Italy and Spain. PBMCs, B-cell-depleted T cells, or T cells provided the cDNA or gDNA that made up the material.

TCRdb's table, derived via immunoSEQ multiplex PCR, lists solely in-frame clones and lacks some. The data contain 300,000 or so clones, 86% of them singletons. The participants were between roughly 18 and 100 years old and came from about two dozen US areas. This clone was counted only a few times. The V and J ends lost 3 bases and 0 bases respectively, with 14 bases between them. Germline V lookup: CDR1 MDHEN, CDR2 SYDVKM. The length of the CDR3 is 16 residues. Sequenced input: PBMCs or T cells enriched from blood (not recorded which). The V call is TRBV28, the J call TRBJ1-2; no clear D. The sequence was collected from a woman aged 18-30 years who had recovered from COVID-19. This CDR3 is CASSFSEVTANYGYTF. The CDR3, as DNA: TGTGCCAGCAGTTTCTCTGAGGTGACGGCTAACTATGGCTACACCTTC.